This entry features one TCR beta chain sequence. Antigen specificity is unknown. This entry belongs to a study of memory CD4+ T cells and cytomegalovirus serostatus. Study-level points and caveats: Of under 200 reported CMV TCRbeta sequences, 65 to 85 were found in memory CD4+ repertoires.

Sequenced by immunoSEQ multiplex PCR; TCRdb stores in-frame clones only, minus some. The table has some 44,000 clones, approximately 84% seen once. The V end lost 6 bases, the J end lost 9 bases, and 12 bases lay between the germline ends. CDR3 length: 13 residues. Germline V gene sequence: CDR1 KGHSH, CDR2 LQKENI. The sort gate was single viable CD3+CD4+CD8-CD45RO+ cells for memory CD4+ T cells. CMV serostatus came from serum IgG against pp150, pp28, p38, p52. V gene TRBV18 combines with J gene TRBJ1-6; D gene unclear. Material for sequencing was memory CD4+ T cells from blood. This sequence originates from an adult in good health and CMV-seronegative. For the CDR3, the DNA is TGTGCCAGCTCGCTGGATCCACTTTCACCCCTCCACTTT. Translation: CASSLDPLSPLHF.